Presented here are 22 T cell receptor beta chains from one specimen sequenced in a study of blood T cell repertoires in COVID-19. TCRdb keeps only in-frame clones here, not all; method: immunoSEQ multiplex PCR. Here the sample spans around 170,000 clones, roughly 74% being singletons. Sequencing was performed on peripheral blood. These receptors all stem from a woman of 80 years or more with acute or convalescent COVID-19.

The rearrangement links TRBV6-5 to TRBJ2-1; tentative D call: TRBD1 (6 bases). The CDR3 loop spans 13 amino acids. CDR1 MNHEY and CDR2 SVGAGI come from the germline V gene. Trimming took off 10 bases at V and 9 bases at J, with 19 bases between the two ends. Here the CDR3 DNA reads TGTGCCACGGACGAACAGGGTGAGGGTGAGCAGTTCTTC. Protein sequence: CATDEQGEGEQFF.

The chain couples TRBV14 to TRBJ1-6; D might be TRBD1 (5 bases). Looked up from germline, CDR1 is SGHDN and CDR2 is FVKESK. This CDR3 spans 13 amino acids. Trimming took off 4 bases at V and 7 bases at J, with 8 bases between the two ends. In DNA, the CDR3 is TGTGCCAGCAGCCCATACAGGAATTCACCCCTCCACTTT. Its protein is CASSPYRNSPLHF.

The CDR3 DNA reads as TGTGCCTGGAATTCTCCACGGGGGGGGCGCTTAGCTTTCTTT. Its protein is CAWNSPRGGRLAFF. The V gene is TRBV30, the J gene TRBJ1-1, with D perhaps TRBD1 (6 bases). The CDR3 runs 14 residues. The germline V and J ends were trimmed by 4 bases and 10 bases, with 22 bases remaining between them. CDR1 and CDR2 from the germline V gene are GTSNPN and SVGIG (reference sequence).

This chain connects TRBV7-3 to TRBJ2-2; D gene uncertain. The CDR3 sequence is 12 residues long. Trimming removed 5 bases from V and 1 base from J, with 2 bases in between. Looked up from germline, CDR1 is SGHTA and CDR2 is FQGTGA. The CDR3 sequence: CASSRNTGELFF. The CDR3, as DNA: TGTGCCAGCAGCCGGAACACCGGGGAGCTGTTTTTT.

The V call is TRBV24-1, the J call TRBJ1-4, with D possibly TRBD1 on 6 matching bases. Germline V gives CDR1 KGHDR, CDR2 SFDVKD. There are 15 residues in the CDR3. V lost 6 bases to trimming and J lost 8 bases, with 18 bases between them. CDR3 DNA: TGTGCCACCAGTTCCAGGGGTAGAGTATACGAAAAACTGTTTTTT. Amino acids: CATSSRGRVYEKLFF.

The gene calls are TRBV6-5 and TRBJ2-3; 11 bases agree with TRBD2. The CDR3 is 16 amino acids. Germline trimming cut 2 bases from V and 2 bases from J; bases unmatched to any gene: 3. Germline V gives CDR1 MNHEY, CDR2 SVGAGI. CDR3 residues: CASSYGTSGYTDTQYF. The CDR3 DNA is TGTGCCAGCAGTTACGGGACTAGCGGCTACACAGATACGCAGTATTTT.

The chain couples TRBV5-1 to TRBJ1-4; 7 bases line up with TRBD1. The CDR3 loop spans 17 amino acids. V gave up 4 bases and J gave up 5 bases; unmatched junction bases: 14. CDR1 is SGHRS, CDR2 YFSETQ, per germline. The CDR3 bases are TGCGCCAGCAGCACCCAACCACAGGGGACTCTCAATGAAAAACTGTTTTTT. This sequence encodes CASSTQPQGTLNEKLFF.

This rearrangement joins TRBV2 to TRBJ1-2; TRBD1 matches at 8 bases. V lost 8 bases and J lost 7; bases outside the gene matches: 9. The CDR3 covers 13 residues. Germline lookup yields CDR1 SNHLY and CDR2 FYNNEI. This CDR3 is CASDLRTGFGYTF. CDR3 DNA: TGTGCCAGCGACCTTAGGACAGGGTTTGGCTACACCTTC.

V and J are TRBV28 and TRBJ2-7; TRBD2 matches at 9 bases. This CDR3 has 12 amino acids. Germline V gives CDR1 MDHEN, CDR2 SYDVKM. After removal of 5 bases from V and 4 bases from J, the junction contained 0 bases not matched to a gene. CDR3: CASSTSGYEQYF. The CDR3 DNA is TGTGCCAGCAGTACTAGCGGGTACGAGCAGTACTTC. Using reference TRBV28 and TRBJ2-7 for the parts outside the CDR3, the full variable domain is DVKVTQSSRYLVKRTGEKVFLECVQDMDHENMFWYRQDPGLGLRLIYFSYDVKMKEKGDIPEGYSVSREKKERFSLILESASTNQTSMYLCASSTSGYEQYFGPGTRLTVT.

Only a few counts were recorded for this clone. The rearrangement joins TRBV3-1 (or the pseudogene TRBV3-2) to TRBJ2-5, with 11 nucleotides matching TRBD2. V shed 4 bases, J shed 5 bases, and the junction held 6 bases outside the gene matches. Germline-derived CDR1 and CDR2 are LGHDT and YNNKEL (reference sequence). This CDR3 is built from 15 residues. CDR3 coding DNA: TGTGCCAGCAGCCTTCTCCTAGCGGGGGGCGAGACCCAGTACTTC. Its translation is CASSLLLAGGETQYF.

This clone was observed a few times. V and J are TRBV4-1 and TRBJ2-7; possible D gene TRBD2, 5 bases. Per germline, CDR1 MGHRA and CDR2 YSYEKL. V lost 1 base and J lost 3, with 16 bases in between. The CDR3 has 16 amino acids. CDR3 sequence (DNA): TGCGCCAGCAGCCAAGCGGGAAGGGTGAAAGACTACGAGCAGTACTTC. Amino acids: CASSQAGRVKDYEQYF.

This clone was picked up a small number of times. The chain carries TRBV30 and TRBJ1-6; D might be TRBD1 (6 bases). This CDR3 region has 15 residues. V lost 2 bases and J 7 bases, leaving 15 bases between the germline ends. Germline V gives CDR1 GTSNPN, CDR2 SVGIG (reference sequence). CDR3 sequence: CAWSLSGGRNSPLHF. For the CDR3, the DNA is TGTGCCTGGAGTCTCTCGGGGGGCAGGAATTCACCCCTCCACTTT. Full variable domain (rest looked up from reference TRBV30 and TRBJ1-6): SQTIHQWPATLVQPVGSPLSLECTVEGTSNPNLYWYRQAAGRGLQLLFYSVGIGQISSEVPQNLSASRPQDRQFILSSKKLLLSDSGFYLCAWSLSGGRNSPLHFGNGTRLTVT.

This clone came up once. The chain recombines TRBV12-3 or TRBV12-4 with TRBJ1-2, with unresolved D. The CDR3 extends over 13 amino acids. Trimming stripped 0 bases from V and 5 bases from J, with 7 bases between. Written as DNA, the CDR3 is TGTGCCAGCAGTTTAGCTACGGGTTATGGCTACACCTTC. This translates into CASSLATGYGYTF.

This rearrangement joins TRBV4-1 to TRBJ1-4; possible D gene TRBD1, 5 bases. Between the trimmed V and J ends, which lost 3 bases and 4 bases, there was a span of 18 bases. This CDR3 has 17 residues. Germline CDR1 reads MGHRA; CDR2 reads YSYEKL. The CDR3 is CASSHPSRQQNNEKLFF. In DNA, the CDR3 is TGCGCCAGCAGCCACCCCTCCCGACAGCAAAATAATGAAAAACTGTTTTTT.

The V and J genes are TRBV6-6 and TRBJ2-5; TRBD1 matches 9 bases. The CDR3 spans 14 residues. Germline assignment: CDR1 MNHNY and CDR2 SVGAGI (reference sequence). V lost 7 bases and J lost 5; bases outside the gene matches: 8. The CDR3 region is CASTQQGAWETQYF. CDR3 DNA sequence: TGTGCCAGCACCCAACAGGGGGCATGGGAGACCCAGTACTTC.

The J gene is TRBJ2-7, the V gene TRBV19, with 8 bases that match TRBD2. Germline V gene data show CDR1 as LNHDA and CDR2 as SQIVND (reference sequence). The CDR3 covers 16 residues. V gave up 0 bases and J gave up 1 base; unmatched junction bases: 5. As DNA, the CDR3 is TGTGCCAGTAGTATAGATGCTAGCGGGTCTTCCTACGAGCAGTACTTC. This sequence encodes CASSIDASGSSYEQYF. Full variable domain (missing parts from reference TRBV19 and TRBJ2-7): DGGITQSPKYLFRKEGQNVTLSCEQNLNHDAMYWYRQDPGQGLRLIYYSQIVNDFQKGDIAEGYSVSREKKESFPLTVTSAQKNPTAFYLCASSIDASGSSYEQYFGPGTRLTVT.

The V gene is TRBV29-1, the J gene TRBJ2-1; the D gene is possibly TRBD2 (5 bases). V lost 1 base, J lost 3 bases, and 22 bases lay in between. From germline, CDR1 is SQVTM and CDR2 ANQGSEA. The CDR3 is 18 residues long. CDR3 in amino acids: CSVEAPGSRGRVYNEQFF. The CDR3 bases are TGCAGCGTTGAAGCCCCGGGGAGCCGGGGTCGGGTCTACAATGAGCAGTTCTTC.

The CDR3 sequence: CASSYSSTGPTDTQYF. Here the CDR3 DNA reads TGTGCCAGCAGTTACTCTTCGACAGGGCCCACAGATACGCAGTATTTT. This chain uses TRBV6-2 or TRBV6-3 with TRBJ2-3, with 7 nucleotides matching TRBD1. The CDR3 is 16 amino acids. The germline V gene has CDR1 MNHEY and CDR2 SVGEGT. The ends lost 0 bases at V and 2 bases at J; junction bases unmatched: 5.

In nucleotides, the CDR3 is TGTGCCTGGAGGGGACAGGGTAGCTCCTACGAGCAGTACTTC. Amino acid sequence: CAWRGQGSSYEQYF. This chain joins TRBV30 and TRBJ2-7, with 9 bases matching TRBD1. J gave up 0 bases and V 3 bases, and 3 bases lay outside the gene matches. The germline gives CDR1 GTSNPN, CDR2 SVGIG (reference sequence). The CDR3 runs 14 residues.

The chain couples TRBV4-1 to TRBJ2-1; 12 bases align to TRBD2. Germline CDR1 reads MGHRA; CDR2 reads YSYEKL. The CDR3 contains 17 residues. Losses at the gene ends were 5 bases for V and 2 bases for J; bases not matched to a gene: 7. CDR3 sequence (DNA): TGCGCCAGCAGCGAAGCGGCTAGCGGGGGGGCCTACAATGAGCAGTTCTTC. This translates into CASSEAASGGAYNEQFF.

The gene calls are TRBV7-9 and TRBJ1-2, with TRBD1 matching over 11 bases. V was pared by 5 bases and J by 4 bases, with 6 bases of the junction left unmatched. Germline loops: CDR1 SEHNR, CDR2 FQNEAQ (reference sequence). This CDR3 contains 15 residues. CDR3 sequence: CASSGRTGGSYGYTF. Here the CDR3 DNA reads TGTGCCAGCAGCGGACGGACAGGGGGCTCCTATGGCTACACCTTC.

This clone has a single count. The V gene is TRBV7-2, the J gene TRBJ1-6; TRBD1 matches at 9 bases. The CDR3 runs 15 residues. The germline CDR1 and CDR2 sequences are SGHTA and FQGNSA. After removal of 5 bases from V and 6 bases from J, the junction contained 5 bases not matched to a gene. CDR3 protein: CASSTGTGFNSPLHF. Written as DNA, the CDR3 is TGTGCCAGCAGCACCGGGACAGGGTTTAATTCACCCCTCCACTTT.